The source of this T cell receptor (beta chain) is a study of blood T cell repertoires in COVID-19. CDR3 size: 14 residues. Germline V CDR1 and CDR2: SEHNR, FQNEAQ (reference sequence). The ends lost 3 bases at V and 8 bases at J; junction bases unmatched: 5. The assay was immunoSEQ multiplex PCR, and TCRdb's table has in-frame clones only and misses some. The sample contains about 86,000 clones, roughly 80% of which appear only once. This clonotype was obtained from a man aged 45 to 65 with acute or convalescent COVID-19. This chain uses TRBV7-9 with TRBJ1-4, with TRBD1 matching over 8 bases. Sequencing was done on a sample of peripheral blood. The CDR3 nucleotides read TGTGCCAGCAGCTTTGACAGGGGATCCGAAAAACTGTTTTTT. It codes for CASSFDRGSEKLFF.